Listed here is a single T cell receptor (beta chain). The antigen it recognizes is unknown. The record has no base qualities; no much larger clone is one base away. Each donor gave one peripheral blood draw, averaging about 120 mL, which was collected into heparinised tubes. A BD FACSAria II was used to sort naive, central memory, regulatory and stem cell-like memory CD4+ T cells with a panel that included CD45RO, CCR7, CD25, CD127, CD95 and CD27. All sorted populations exceeded 95% purity. PBMCs were isolated immediately by Lymphoprep density gradient centrifugation and stained directly without culture. So that batch effects would be minimized, each experiment stained and sorted samples in pairs, pairing one healthy donor with one patient. V is pared back by 0 bases and J by 4 bases, with 14 bases lying between the germline termini. The CDR3 runs 15 residues from the cysteine to the phenylalanine. Here the CDR3 DNA is all that survives: 45 bases in frame from base 1. The germline V gene supplies CDR1 SGDLS and CDR2 YYNGEE.

The entire isolated RNA was reverse transcribed using the High Capacity cDNA Reverse Transcription Kit, and thus expressed TCRB transcripts were sequenced. Deep immunoSEQ sequencing was performed on naive, central memory and regulatory T cell samples, with an average of around 3.4 million total reads per sample. After sorted cells were lysed in RLT buffer, RNA was extracted with DNase-treated RNeasy Micro or Mini kits, with the choice depending on cell number. Each cell subset was processed separately to prevent cross-contamination, with patient and healthy donor samples processed together. The immunoSEQ multiplex PCR was used to amplify TCRB sequences from cDNA, yielding 87-bp fragments that span the CDR3 region. Sequencing of the amplicons was done on the Illumina HiSeq platform. For the original study's pipeline: PCR bias was computationally corrected using synthetic template baselines, reads within Hamming distance 2 were collapsed, and singletons that could not be merged were discarded. Reads were aligned to IMGT to assign V, D and J genes, CDR3 length, and insertions or deletions at six rearrangement sites. Within each subset, clonotype counts were normalized to sorted cell number, and only after that were true diversity and Gini coefficients computed with the tcR R package. The overlap coefficient, calculated on TCRB nucleotide sequences, was used to quantify repertoire sharing. As a proxy for the pre-selection repertoire, out-of-frame TCRB sequences from naive cells were analyzed. As stored in TCRdb, this immuneACCESS dataset retains in-frame rearrangements with V and J assigned. A fraction of the clones does not appear; measured against another copy, unresolved V genes explain less than half of the discrepancy, and the remainder lacks a known reason. That table furnishes V, J and clone size, whereas the DNA furnished D and trimming. This sample is represented by around 250,000 clones; roughly 15% of them were singletons. Of the sample, 0.025% to 0.03% falls within the top ten clones.

This sample was included in a study of beta chain features in type 1 diabetes (dated by TCRdb to the late 2010s). Turning to the overall study: Patients and healthy donors did not differ in mean age, gender distribution, total cell number or subset yield. A total of under 140,000,000 sorted cells were examined across all samples, and the number of cells per subset was strongly correlated with RNA yield. The study compared TCRB repertoires of sorted circulating CD4+ T cell subsets between recently diagnosed type 1 diabetes patients and matched healthy donors. Regulatory and stem cell-like memory subsets were isolated from only 8 patients and about eight healthy donors, whereas naive and central memory subsets came from all 30 or so donors. Study-wide conclusions, independent of this receptor: A moderate but significant shortening of TCRB CDR3 length was observed in type 1 diabetes patients in all four CD4+ subsets. Only small numbers of individuals were included in the HLA sub-analyses, which left unresolved whether HLA type had any influence on TCRB rearrangement. Shorter templates might have been favored by PCR, but patient and control samples were amplified and corrected together, so both groups would have been affected equally by any skew. Because cDNA rather than genomic DNA was sequenced, highly expressing activated cells could have been over-represented, although no difference in activation and CD3 levels was found between groups. At VDJ recombination sites, patients with type 1 diabetes made fewer insertions and deleted more nucleotides, a pattern implying thymic rearrangement abnormalities. Naive, central memory and regulatory TCRB repertoires appeared more similar among patients than among healthy donors.

The chain employs TRBV9 and TRBJ2-7; the D gene is possibly TRBD1, with 5 bases matching. The specimen sequenced was naive CD4+ T cells from blood. The intended sense of this specimen's cell subset or site label: true naive CD4+ T cells. This clonotype originated in a woman between 35 and 50 years old in good health. The sequenced DNA is TGTGCCAGCAGCGTAGAGGTAGGGGCCTCATACGAGCAGTACTTC. Translated, this is CASSVEVGASYEQYF.